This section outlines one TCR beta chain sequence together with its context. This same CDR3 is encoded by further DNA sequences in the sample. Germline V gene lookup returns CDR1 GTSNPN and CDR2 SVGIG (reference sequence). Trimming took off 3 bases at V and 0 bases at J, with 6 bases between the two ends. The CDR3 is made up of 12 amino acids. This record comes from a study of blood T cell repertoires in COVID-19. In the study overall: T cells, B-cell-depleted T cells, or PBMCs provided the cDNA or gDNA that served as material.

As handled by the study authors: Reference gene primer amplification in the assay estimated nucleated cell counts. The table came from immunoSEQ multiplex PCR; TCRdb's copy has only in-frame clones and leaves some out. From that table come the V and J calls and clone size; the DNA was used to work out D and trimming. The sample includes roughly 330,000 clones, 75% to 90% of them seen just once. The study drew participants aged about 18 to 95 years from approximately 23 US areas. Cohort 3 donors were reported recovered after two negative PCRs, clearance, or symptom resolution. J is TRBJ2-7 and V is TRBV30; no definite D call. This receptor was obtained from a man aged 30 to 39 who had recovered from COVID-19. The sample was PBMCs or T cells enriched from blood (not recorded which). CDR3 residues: CAWSADSYEQYF. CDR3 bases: TGTGCCTGGAGCGCAGACTCCTACGAGCAGTACTTC.